One sample yielded the 7 T cell receptor beta chains listed below, sequenced in a study of T cell responses to AZD1222 COVID-19 vaccine. Clones were sequenced by immunoSEQ multiplex PCR, and TCRdb holds only the in-frame ones, with some missing. The sample lists 80,000 to 90,000 clones; around nine tenths were seen once. Specimen: peripheral blood, collected on day 0 of AZD1222 vaccination. Source of these receptors: an adult in good health.

The chain is built from TRBV5-6 and TRBJ1-1; D may be TRBD1 (5 bases). CDR3 size: 16 residues. Trimming removed 7 bases at V and 4 bases at J, with 23 bases between. Per the germline V gene, CDR1 is SGHDT and CDR2 is YYEEEE. The CDR3 sequence: CASGRWGEGGRTEAFF. The CDR3 region has the DNA TGTGCCAGCGGAAGATGGGGGGAGGGAGGACGCACTGAAGCTTTCTTT. The full variable domain, its missing parts supplied by reference TRBV5-6 and TRBJ1-1, is DAGVTQSPTHLIKTRGQQVTLRCSPKSGHDTVSWYQQALGQGPQFIFQYYEEEERQRGNFPDRFSGHQFPNYSSELNVNALLLGDSALYLCASGRWGEGGRTEAFFGQGTRLTVV.

The V gene is TRBV19, the J gene TRBJ2-1; 15 positions match TRBD2. The V segment lost 10 bases and the J segment 7 bases; nucleotides outside the gene matches: 8. The CDR3 spans 15 residues. CDR1 LNHDA and CDR2 SQIVND come from the germline V gene (reference sequence). The CDR3 sequence: CATASGTSGRNEQFF. CDR3 sequence (DNA): TGTGCCACCGCCTCGGGGACTAGCGGGAGGAATGAGCAGTTCTTC.

The V and J genes are TRBV7-9 and TRBJ1-2, with D tentatively TRBD1 (5 bases). Germline-derived CDR1 and CDR2 are SEHNR and FQNEAQ (reference sequence). The CDR3 spans 15 residues. With 1 base removed from V and 2 bases from J, the gap between germline ends came to 11 bases. In DNA form, the CDR3 reads TGTGCCAGCAGCTTAGGATGGGACCAGAACTATGGCTACACCTTC. Amino acid sequence: CASSLGWDQNYGYTF.

This clone was seen a single time. The chain joins TRBV12-5 to TRBJ2-1; TRBD2 agrees at 13 bases. Per germline, CDR1 LGHNT and CDR2 FRNRAP. The V gene end was trimmed by 5 bases and the J gene end by 8 bases; junction bases not matched to a gene: 6. The CDR3 totals 15 residues. CDR3 sequence (DNA): TGTGCTAGTGGTCGCCTCGGACTAGCGGGAGATGAGCAGTTCTTC. Protein: CASGRLGLAGDEQFF.

V gene TRBV9 combines with J gene TRBJ2-2; 7 nucleotides agree with TRBD2. Per germline, CDR1 SGDLS and CDR2 YYNGEE. The CDR3 runs 16 residues. V lost 4 bases, J lost 0 bases, and 6 bases stayed unmatched. CDR3 bases: TGTGCCAGCAGCTTCACGGGACTAACGAACACCGGGGAGCTGTTTTTT. Amino acid sequence: CASSFTGLTNTGELFF.

The chain couples TRBV4-3 to TRBJ2-2; D not certain. This CDR3 is built from 16 residues. Trimming removed 0 bases from V and 4 bases from J, with 12 bases in between. The germline V gene encodes CDR1 LGHNA and CDR2 YSLEER. The CDR3 loop is CASSQDRAPCTGELFF. CDR3 DNA: TGCGCCAGCAGCCAAGATAGGGCTCCCTGCACCGGGGAGCTGTTTTTT.

The J gene is TRBJ1-2, the V gene TRBV29-1, with D perhaps TRBD1 (6 bases). The V end was cut by 7 bases, the J end by 2 bases, with 14 bases between. The CDR3 contains 13 residues. Germline CDR1 and CDR2: SQVTM and ANQGSEA. The chain's CDR3 is CSGLGGTNYGYTF. The CDR3 nucleotides read TGCAGCGGTCTAGGGGGGACCAACTATGGCTACACCTTC.